The next 4 T cell receptor beta chains were all read from a single sample in a study of T cells in Graves' hyperthyroidism and ophthalmopathy. The CDR3 regions of TCR beta were amplified from RNA transcripts. In the first-round RT-PCR of the TCR CDR3, the HTBI primer set was used. TCRdb re-analysed the multiplex PCR reads in MiXCR, keeping a single row per CDR3 protein. The sample lists 530,000 or so distinct CDR3 sequences, 24% occurring once. Sequencing was performed on blood. The origin of the receptors is a woman younger than 45 with Graves' ophthalmopathy.

Details on this clonotype: One end of the junction is discordant with germline, which a read error may explain. The chain is built from TRBV6-1 and TRBJ1-5, with unresolved D. Germline V gene sequence: CDR1 MNHNS, CDR2 SASEGT. The CDR3 is 13 amino acids. The CDR3 DNA is TGTGCCAGCAGGAGGATAGGTAATCAGCCTCAGCATTTT. As protein: CASRRIGNQPQHF.

The CDR3 DNA is TGTGCCAGCAGCCAAAGGGGGCTAATAACTTATTCCCAAGAGACCCAGTACTTC. The encoded protein is CASSQRGLITYSQETQYF. V usage is TRBV4-2 and J usage is TRBJ2-5, with TRBD1 matching 7 bases. This CDR3 is built from 18 residues. The trim removed 2 bases at V and 1 base at J, leaving 13 bases unmatched. Germline lookup yields CDR1 LGHNA and CDR2 YNFKEQ.

This clonotype was seen ten or more times. The CDR3 coding sequence is TGTGCCAGCACCGTAGCACAGGGTGGTGGAGAGACCCAGTACTTC. Its protein is CASTVAQGGGETQYF. The V gene is TRBV7-2, the J gene TRBJ2-5, with a tentative D call TRBD1 (6 bases). The CDR3 length is 15 residues. CDR1 SGHTA and CDR2 FQGNSA come from the germline V gene. Between the trimmed V and J ends, which lost 7 bases and 4 bases, there was a span of 19 bases.

This sequence joins TRBV18 and TRBJ2-5, with a tentative D call TRBD2 (6 bases). In germline, CDR1 is KGHSH, CDR2 LQKENI. The CDR3 extends over 15 amino acids. V lost 0 bases and J lost 4, with 12 bases in between. The DNA of the CDR3 is TGTGCCAGCTCACCACCGGCGGGGTCGCGAGAGACCCAGTACTTC. Protein product: CASSPPAGSRETQYF.